The T cell receptor (beta chain) under discussion was sequenced for a study of blood T cell repertoires in COVID-19. The CDR3 contains 12 residues. V gave up 1 base and J gave up 6 bases, with 4 bases separating them. The germline gives CDR1 SGHNT, CDR2 YENEEA. This clone was detected once. TCRdb's copy holds only in-frame clones and misses some; the assay was immunoSEQ multiplex PCR. The sample lists about 190,000 clones, about 81% seen once, with 13% to 15% in the top ten. This sequence was found in a man between 25 and 39 years old with active or convalescent COVID-19. This chain uses TRBV11-3 with TRBJ1-5; D is unclear. The material sequenced was peripheral blood. The CDR3 DNA is TGTGCCAGCAGCTTAGCCGGTCAGCCCCAGCATTTT. Residues: CASSLAGQPQHF.